These T cell receptor beta chains were read from a single sample in a study of OX40 agonist ivuxolimab in advanced cancers. Data came from immunoSEQ multiplex PCR; TCRdb stores just in-frame clones and leaves some out. The profile shows about 74,000 clones, about 89% of them singletons. Sample: CD4+ or CD8+ T cells sorted from blood, taken in a trial of the OX40 agonist ivuxolimab. Receptors were obtained from an adult with an advanced solid tumor such as melanoma, head and neck, liver or kidney cancer. Both conserved end residues are trimmed from each CDR3. Fields, in order: J gene, V gene, CDR3 protein.

TRBJ1-1	TRBV27	ASSSTELNTEAF
TRBJ1-5	TRBV10-3	AISESGQGTQPQH
TRBJ2-2	TRBV19	ASSTADRHTGELF
TRBJ1-1	TRBV27	ASSLLPGQGGTEAF
TRBJ1-2	TRBV13	ASSLWRINYGYT
TRBJ1-2	TRBV6-5	ASSYSRIGTAYGYT
TRBJ2-1	TRBV9	ASSPPRGSQF
TRBJ2-1	TRBV7-9	ASSLGGGGSYNEQF
TRBJ2-7	TRBV19	ASNQGGEYEQY
TRBJ2-5	TRBV30	AWSVVKETQY
TRBJ2-3	TRBV9	ASSVEDYGTDTQY
TRBJ1-1	TRBV7-9	ASKDGGQNTEAF
TRBJ2-7	TRBV19	ASSIGTGFFYEQY
TRBJ1-2	TRBV27	ASSRSTELANYGYT
TRBJ2-6	TRBV12-1	ASSTQPGGVSGANVLT
TRBJ1-1	TRBV6-6	ASNPQGAAEAF
TRBJ1-4	TRBV30	AWSVPDRSNEKLF
TRBJ1-3	TRBV5-8	ASSFIRVGSGNTIY
TRBJ2-2	TRBV13	ASSPFLPGTGELF
TRBJ1-2	TRBV27	ASSLGEGYGYT